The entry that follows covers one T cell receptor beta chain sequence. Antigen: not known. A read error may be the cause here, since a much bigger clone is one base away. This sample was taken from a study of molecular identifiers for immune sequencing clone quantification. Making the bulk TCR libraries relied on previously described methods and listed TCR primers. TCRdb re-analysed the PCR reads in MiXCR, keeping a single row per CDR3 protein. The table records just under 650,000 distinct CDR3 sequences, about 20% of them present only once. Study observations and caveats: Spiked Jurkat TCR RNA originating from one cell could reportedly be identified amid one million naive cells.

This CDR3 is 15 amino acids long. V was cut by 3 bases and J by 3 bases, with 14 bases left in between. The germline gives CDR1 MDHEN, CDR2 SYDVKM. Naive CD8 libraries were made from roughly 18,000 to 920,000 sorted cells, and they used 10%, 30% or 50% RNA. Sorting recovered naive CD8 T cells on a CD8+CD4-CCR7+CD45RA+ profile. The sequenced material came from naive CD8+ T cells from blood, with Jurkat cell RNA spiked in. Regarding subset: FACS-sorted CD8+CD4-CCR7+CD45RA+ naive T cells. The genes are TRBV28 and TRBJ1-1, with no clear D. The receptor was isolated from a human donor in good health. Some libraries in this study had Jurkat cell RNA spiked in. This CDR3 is CASSFRDLSDTEAFF. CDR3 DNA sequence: TGTGCCAGCAGTTTTCGTGATTTGTCGGACACTGAAGCTTTCTTT.